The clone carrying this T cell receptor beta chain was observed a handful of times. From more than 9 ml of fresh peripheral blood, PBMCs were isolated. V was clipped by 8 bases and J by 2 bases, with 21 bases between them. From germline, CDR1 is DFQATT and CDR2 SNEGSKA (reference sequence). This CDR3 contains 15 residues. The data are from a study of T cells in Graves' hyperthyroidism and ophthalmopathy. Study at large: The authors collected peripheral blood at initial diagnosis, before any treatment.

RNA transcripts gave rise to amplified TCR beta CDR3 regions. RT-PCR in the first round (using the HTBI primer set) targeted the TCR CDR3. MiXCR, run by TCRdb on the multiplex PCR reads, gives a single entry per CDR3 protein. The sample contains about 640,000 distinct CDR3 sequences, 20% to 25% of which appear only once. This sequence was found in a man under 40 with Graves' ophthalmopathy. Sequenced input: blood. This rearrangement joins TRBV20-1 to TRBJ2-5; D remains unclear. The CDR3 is CSPASGISTQETQYF. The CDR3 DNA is TGCAGTCCAGCAAGTGGCATCTCTACACAAGAGACCCAGTACTTC.